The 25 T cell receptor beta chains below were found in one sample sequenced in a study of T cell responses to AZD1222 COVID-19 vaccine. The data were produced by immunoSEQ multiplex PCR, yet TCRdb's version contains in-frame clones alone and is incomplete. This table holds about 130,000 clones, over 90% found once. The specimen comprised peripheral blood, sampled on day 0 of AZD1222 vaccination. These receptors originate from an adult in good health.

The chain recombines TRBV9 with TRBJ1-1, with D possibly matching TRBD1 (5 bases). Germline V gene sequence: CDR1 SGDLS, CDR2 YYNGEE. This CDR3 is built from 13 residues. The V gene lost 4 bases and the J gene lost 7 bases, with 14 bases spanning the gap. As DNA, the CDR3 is TGTGCCAGCAGCTCGGGGCCAGATTTTGAAGCTTTCTTT. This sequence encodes CASSSGPDFEAFF.

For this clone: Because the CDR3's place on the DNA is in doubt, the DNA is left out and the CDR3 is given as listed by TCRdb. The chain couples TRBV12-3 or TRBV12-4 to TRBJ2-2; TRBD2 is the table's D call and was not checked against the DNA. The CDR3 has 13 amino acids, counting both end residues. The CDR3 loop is CASSSSGNGELFF.

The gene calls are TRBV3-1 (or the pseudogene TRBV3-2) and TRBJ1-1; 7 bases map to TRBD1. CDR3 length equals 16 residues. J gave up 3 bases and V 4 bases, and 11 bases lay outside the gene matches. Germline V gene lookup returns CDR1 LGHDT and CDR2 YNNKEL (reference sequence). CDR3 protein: CASSPDRVVFDTEAFF. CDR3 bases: TGTGCCAGCAGCCCCGACAGGGTGGTGTTTGACACTGAAGCTTTCTTT.

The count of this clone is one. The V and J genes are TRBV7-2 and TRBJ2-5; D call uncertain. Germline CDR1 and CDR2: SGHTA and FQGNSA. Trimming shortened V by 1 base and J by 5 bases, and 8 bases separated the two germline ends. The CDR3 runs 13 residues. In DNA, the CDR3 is TGTGCCAGCAGCTTAGGGGGTCGGGAGACCCAGTACTTC. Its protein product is CASSLGGRETQYF.

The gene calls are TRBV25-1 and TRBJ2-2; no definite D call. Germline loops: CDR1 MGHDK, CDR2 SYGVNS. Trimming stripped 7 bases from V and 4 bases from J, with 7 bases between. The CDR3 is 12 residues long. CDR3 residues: CASKEFTGELFF. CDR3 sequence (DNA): TGTGCCAGCAAAGAGTTCACCGGGGAGCTGTTTTTT.

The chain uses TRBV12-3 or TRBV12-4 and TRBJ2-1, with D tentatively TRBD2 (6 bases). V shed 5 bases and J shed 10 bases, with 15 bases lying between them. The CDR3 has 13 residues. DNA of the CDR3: TGTGCCAGCAGTAAGTCTAGGGCGGGGGAGCAGTTCTTC. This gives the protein CASSKSRAGEQFF.

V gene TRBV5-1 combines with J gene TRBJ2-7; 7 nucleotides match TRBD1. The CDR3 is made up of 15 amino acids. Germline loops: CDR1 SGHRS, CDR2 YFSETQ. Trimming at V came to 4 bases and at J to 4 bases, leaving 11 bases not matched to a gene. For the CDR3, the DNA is TGCGCCAGCAGCGCATACCCGGGACAGCAATACGAGCAGTACTTC. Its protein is CASSAYPGQQYEQYF.

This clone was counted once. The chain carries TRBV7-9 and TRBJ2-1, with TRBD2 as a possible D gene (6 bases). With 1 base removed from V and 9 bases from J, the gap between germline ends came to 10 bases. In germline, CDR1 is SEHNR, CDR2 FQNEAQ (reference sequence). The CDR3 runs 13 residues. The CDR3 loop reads CASSLETRSEQFF. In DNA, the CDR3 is TGTGCCAGCAGCTTAGAGACTAGAAGTGAGCAGTTCTTC.

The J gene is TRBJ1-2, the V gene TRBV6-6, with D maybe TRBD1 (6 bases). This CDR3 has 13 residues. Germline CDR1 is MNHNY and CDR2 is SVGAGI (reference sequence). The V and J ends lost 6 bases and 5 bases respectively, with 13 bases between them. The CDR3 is CASSPDSQYGYTF. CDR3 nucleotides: TGTGCCAGCAGCCCGGACAGTCAGTATGGCTACACCTTC.

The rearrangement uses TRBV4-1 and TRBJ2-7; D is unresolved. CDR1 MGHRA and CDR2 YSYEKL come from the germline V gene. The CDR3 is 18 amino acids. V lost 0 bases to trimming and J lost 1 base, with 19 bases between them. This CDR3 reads CASSQDKVPGYASYEQYF. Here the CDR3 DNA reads TGCGCCAGCAGCCAAGATAAGGTACCAGGCTACGCGTCCTACGAGCAGTACTTC.

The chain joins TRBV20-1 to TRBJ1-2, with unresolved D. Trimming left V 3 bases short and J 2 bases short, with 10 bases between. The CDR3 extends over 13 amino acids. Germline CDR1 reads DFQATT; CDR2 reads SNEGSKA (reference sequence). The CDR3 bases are TGCAGTGCTAGTGTGGGTTTAAACTATGGCTACACCTTC. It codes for CSASVGLNYGYTF.

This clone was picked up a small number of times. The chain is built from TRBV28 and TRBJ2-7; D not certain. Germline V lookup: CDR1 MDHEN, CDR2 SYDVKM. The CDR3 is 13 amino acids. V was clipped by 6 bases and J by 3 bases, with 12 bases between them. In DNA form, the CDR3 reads TGTGCCAGCAGGGGTGGCCAGTACTACGAGCAGTACTTC. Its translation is CASRGGQYYEQYF.

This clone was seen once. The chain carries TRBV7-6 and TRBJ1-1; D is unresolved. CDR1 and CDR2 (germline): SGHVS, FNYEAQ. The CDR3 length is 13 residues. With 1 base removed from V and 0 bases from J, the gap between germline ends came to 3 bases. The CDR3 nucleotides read TGTGCCAGCAGCTTAGGGATGAACACTGAAGCTTTCTTT. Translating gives CASSLGMNTEAFF.

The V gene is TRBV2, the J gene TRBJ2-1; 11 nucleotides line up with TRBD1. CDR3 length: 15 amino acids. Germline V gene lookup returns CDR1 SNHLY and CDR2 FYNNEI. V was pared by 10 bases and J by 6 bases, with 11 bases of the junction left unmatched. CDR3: CATGQGATQPNEQFF. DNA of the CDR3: TGTGCCACCGGACAGGGGGCGACGCAACCCAATGAGCAGTTCTTC.

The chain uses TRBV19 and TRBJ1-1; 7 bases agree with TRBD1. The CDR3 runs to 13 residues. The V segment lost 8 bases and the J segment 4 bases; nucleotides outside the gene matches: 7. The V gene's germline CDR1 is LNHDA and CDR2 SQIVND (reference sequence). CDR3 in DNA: TGTGCCAGTTGCCTACAGGGGACCACTGAAGCTTTCTTT. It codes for CASCLQGTTEAFF. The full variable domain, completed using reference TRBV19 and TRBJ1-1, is DGGITQSPKYLFRKEGQNVTLSCEQNLNHDAMYWYRQDPGQGLRLIYYSQIVNDFQKGDIAEGYSVSREKKESFPLTVTSAQKNPTAFYLCASCLQGTTEAFFGQGTRLTVV.

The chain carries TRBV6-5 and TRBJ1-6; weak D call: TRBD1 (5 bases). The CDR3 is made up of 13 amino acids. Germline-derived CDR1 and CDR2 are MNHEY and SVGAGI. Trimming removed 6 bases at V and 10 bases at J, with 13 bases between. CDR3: CASSTTGNSPLHF. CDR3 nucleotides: TGTGCCAGCAGCACTACAGGAAACTCACCCCTCCACTTT.

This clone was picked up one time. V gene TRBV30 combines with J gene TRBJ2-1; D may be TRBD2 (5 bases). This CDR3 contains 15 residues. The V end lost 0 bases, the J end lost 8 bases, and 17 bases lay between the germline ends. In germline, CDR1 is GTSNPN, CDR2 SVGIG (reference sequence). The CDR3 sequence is CAWSVRRDMGDEQFF. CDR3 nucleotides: TGTGCCTGGAGTGTACGTCGAGACATGGGAGATGAGCAGTTCTTC.

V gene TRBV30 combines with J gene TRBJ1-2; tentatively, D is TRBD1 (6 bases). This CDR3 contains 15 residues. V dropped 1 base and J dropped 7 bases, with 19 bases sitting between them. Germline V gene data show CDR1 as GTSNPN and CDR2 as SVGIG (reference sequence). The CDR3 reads CAWSGSDRWGRGYTF. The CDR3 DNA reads TGTGCCTGGAGTGGAAGCGACAGGTGGGGTCGTGGCTACACCTTC.

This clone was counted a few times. The CDR3 DNA reads TGTGCCAGCATTAGGGGGAATTCACCCCTCCACTTT. Its translation: CASIRGNSPLHF. The gene calls are TRBV28 and TRBJ1-6; D is possibly TRBD1 (6 bases). The V and J ends lost 7 bases and 7 bases respectively, with 8 bases between them. This CDR3 has 12 amino acids. Germline CDR1 and CDR2: MDHEN and SYDVKM.

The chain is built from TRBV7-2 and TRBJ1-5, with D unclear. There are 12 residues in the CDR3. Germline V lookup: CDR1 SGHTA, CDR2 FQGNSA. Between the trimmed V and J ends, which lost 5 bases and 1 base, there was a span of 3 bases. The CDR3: CASSASNQPQHF. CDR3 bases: TGTGCCAGCAGCGCCAGCAATCAGCCCCAGCATTTT.

CDR3 sequence: CSVGGGVEQFF. In DNA form, the CDR3 reads TGCAGCGTTGGAGGGGGGGTTGAGCAGTTCTTC. The chain uses TRBV29-1 and TRBJ2-1, with D tentatively TRBD2 (7 bases). Trimming removed 4 bases at V and 9 bases at J, with 10 bases between. The germline gives CDR1 SQVTM, CDR2 ANQGSEA. The CDR3 has 11 amino acids.

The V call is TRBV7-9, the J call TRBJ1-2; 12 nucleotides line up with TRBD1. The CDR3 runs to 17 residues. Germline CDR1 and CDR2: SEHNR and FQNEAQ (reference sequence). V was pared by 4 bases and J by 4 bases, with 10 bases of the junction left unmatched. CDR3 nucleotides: TGTGCCAGCAGCTCCGGGGCGGGGACAGGGGGCCTCTATGGCTACACCTTC. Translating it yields CASSSGAGTGGLYGYTF.

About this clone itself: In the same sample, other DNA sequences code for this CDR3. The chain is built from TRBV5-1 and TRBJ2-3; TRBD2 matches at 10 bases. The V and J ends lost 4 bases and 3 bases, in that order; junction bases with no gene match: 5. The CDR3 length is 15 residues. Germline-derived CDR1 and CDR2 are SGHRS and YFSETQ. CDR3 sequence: CASSLLAGGTDTQYF. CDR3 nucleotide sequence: TGCGCCAGCAGCCTTTTAGCGGGAGGAACAGATACGCAGTATTTT.

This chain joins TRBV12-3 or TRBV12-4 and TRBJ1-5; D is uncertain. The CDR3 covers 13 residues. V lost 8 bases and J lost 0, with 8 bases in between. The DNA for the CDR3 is TGTGCCAGCGGGCTTTATAGCAATCAGCCCCAGCATTTT. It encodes CASGLYSNQPQHF.

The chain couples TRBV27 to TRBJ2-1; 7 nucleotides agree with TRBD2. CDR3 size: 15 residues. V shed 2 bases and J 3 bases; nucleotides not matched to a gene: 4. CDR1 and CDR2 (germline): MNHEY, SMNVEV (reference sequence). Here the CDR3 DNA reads TGTGCCAGCAGTTTAGGGCTAGCGGACTACAATGAGCAGTTCTTC. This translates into CASSLGLADYNEQFF.